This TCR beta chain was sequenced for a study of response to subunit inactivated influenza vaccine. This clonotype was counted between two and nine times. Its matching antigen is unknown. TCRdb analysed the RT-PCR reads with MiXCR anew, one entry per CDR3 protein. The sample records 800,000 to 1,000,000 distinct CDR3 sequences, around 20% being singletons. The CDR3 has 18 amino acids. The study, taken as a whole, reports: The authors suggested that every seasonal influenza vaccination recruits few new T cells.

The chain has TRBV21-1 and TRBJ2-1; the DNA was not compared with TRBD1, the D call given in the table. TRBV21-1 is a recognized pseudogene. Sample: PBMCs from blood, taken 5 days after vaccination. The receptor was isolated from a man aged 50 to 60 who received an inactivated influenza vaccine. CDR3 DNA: TGTGCCAGCAGCAAAGTTGGAAAAAGGGGATTAAGGGACAATGAGCAGTTCTTC. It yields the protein CASSKVGKRGLRDNEQFF.